This TCR beta chain was recovered during a study of graft-versus-host responses after intestinal transplantation. Post-reaction, proliferating CD3+CD4+ and CD3+CD8+ responders (CFSE-low) were sorted. This clone is deemed medium-sized. The V gene's germline CDR1 is LNHDA and CDR2 SQIVND (reference sequence). The CDR3 contains 17 residues. The germline V and J ends were trimmed by 2 bases and 0 bases, with 14 bases remaining between them. Clones were sequenced by immunoSEQ multiplex PCR, and TCRdb holds only the in-frame ones, with some missing. The repertoire consists of 15,000 to 20,000 clones, with roughly 40% occurring once and the leading ten covering approximately 0.9%.

The rearrangement joins TRBV19 to TRBJ1-3; maybe TRBD1 (5 bases). The specimen was alloreactive CD4+ T cells from a mixed lymphocyte reaction culture, collected before intestinal transplant. The subset denotes: CFSE-low proliferating T cells sorted from roughly six-day pre-transplant mixed lymphocyte reaction (GvH or HvG direction). This TCR derives from a human patient who received an intestinal transplant. In nucleotides, the CDR3 is TGTGCCAGTAGTATATTCGCCGGGACGACCTCTGGAAACACCATATATTTT. Protein sequence: CASSIFAGTTSGNTIYF.